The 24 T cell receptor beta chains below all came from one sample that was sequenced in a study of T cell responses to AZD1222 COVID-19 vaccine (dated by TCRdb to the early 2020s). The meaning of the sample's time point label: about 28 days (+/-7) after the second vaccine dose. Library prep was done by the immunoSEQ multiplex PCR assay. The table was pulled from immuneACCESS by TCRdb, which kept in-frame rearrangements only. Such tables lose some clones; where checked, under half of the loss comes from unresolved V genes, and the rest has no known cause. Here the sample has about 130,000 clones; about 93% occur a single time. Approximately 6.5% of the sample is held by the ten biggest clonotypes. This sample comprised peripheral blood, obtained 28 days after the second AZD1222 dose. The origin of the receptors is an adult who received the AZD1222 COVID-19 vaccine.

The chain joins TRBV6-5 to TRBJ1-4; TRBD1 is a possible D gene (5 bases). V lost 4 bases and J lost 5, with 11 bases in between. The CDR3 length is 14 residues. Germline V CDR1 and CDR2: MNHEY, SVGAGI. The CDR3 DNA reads TGTGCCAGCAGTTCTGCGACAGCAAATGAAAAACTGTTTTTT. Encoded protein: CASSSATANEKLFF.

The CDR3 reads CASLWGQGTYEQYF. In DNA form, the CDR3 reads TGTGCCAGCCTCTGGGGACAGGGAACCTACGAGCAGTACTTC. The chain couples TRBV2 to TRBJ2-7; 9 bases are a match to TRBD1. The germline CDR1 and CDR2 sequences are SNHLY and FYNNEI. The CDR3 extends over 14 amino acids. The V segment lost 8 bases and the J segment 2 bases; nucleotides outside the gene matches: 7.

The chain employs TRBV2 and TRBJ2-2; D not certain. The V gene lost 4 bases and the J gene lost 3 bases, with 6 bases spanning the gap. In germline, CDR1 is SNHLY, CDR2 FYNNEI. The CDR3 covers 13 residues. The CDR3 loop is CASSGRDTGELFF. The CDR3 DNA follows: TGTGCCAGCAGTGGGCGAGACACCGGGGAGCTGTTTTTT.

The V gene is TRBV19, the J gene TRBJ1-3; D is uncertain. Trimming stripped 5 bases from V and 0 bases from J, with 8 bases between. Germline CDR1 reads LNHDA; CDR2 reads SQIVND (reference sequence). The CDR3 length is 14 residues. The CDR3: CASSYSHSGNTIYF. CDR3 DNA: TGTGCCAGTAGTTACAGCCACTCTGGAAACACCATATATTTT.

DNA for the CDR3: TGTGCCAGCAGCCAACCTGAAAAACTGTTTTTT. This encodes CASSQPEKLFF. V is TRBV14 and J is TRBJ1-4; D is unclear. Germline lookup yields CDR1 SGHDN and CDR2 FVKESK. Trimming stripped 2 bases from V and 7 bases from J, with 2 bases between. This CDR3 has 11 residues. The whole variable domain, remainder taken from reference TRBV14 and TRBJ1-4, is EAGVTQFPSHSVIEKGQTVTLRCDPISGHDNLYWYRRVMGKEIKFLLHFVKESKQDESGMPNNRFLAERTGGTYSTLKVQPAELEDSGVYFCASSQPEKLFFGSGTQLSVL.

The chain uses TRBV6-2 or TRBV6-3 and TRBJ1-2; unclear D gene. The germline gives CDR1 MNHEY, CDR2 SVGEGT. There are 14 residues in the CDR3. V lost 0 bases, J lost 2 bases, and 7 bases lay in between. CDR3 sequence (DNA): TGTGCCAGCAGTTACTCAGGACTCAACTATGGCTACACCTTC. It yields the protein CASSYSGLNYGYTF.

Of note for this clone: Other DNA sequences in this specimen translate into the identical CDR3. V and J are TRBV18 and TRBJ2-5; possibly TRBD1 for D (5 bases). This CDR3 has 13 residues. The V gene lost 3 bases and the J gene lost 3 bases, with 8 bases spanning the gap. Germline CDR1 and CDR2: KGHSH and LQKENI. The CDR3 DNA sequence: TGTGCCAGCTCACCGACAGAAGAAGAGACCCAGTACTTC. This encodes CASSPTEEETQYF.

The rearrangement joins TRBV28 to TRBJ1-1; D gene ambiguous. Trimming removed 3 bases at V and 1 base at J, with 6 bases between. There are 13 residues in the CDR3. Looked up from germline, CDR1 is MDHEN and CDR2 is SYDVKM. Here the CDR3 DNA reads TGTGCCAGCAGTTTCAGAGGGAACACTGAAGCTTTCTTT. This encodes CASSFRGNTEAFF. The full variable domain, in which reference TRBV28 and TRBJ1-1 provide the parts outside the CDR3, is DVKVTQSSRYLVKRTGEKVFLECVQDMDHENMFWYRQDPGLGLRLIYFSYDVKMKEKGDIPEGYSVSREKKERFSLILESASTNQTSMYLCASSFRGNTEAFFGQGTRLTVV.

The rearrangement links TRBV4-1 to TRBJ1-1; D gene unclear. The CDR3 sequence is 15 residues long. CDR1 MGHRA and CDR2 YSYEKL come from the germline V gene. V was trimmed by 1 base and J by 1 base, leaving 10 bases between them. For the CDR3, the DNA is TGCGCCAGCAGCCAAGTATCGGCCAGGAACACTGAAGCTTTCTTT. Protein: CASSQVSARNTEAFF.

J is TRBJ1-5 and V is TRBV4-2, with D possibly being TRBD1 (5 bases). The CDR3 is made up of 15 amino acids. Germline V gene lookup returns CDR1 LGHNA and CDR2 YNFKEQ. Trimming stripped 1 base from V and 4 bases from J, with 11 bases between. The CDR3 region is CASSQVVGGNQPQHF. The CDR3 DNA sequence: TGTGCCAGCAGCCAAGTCGTGGGGGGGAATCAGCCCCAGCATTTT.

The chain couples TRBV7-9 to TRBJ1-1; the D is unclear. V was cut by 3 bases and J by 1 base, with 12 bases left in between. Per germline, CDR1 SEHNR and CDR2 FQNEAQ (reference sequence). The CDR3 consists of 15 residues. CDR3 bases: TGTGCCAGCAGCTTGCCGACACAAACGAACACTGAAGCTTTCTTT. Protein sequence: CASSLPTQTNTEAFF.

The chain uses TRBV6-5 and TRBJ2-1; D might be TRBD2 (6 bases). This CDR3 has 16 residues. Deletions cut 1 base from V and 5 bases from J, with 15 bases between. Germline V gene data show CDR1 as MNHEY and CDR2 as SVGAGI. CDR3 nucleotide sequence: TGTGCCAGCAGTTACTGGCGGGGCCCAACCGACAATGAGCAGTTCTTC. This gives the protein CASSYWRGPTDNEQFF.

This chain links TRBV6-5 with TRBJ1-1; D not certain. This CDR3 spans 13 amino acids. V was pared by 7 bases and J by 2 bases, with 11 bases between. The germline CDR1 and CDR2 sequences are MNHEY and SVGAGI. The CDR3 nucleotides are TGTGCCAGCAAATACACAGTAAACACTGAAGCTTTCTTT. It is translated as CASKYTVNTEAFF.

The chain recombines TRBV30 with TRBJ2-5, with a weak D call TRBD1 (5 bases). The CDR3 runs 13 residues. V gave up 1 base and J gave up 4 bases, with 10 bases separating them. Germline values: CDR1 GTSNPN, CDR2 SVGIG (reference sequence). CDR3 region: CAWSDRRLETQYF. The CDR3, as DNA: TGTGCCTGGAGTGACAGGCGGTTAGAGACCCAGTACTTC.

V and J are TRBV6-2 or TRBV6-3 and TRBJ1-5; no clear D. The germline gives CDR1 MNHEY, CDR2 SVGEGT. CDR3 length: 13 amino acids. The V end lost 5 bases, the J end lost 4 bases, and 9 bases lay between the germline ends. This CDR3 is CASSRVGNQPQHF. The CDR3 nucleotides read TGTGCCAGCAGTCGCGTCGGGAATCAGCCCCAGCATTTT.

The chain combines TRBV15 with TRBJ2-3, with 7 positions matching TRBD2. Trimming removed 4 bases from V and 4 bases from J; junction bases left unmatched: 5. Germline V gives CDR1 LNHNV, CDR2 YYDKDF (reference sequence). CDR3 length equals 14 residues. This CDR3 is CATSIGGGSDTQYF. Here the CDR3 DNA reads TGTGCCACCAGCATCGGCGGGGGTTCAGATACGCAGTATTTT.

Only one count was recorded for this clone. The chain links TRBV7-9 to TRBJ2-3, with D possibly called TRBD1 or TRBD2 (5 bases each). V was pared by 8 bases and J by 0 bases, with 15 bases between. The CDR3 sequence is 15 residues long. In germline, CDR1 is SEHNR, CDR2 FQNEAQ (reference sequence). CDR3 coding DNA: TGTGCCAGCGATGACTTGGGACGGAGCACAGATACGCAGTATTTT. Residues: CASDDLGRSTDTQYF.

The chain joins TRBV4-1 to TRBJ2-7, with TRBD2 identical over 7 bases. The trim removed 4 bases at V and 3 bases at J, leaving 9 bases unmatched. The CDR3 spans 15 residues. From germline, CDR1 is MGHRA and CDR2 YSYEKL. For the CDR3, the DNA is TGCGCCAGCAGCCTGTCTAACACGGGGGGCTACGAGCAGTACTTC. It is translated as CASSLSNTGGYEQYF.

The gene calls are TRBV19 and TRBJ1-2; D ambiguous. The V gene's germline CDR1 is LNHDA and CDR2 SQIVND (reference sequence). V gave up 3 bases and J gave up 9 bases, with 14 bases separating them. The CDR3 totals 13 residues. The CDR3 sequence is CASSIGVRPRYTF. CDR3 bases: TGTGCCAGTAGTATCGGGGTTCGGCCTCGCTACACCTTC.

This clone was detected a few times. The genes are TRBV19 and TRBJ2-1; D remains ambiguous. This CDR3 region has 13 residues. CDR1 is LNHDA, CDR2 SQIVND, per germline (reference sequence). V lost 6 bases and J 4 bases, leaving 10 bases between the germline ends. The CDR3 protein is CASSRSRYNEQFF. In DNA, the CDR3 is TGTGCCAGTAGCCGTTCGAGGTACAATGAGCAGTTCTTC. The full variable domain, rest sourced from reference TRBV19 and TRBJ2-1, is DGGITQSPKYLFRKEGQNVTLSCEQNLNHDAMYWYRQDPGQGLRLIYYSQIVNDFQKGDIAEGYSVSREKKESFPLTVTSAQKNPTAFYLCASSRSRYNEQFFGPGTRLTVL.

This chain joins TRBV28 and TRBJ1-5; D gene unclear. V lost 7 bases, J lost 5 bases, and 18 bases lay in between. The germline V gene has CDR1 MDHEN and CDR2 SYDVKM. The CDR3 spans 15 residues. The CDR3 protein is CASTAGPSAHQPQHF. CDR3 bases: TGTGCCAGCACCGCTGGACCCTCGGCCCATCAGCCCCAGCATTTT.

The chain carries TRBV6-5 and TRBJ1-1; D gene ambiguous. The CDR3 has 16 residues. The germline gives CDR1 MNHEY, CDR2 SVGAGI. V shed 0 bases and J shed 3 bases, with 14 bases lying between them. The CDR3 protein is CASSYSAPPGDTEAFF. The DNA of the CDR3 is TGTGCCAGCAGTTACTCTGCTCCACCCGGCGACACTGAAGCTTTCTTT.

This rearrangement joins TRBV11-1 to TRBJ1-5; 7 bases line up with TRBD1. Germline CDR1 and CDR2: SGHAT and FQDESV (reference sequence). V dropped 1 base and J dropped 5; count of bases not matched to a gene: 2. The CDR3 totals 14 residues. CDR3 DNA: TGTGCCAGCAGCTTAGAGGGGGCTGATCAGCCCCAGCATTTT. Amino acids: CASSLEGADQPQHF.

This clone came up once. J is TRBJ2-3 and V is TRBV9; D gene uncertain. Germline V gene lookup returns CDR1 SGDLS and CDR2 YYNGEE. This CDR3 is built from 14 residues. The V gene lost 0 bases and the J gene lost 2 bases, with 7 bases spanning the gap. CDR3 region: CASSVGPNTDTQYF. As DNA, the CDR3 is TGTGCCAGCAGCGTAGGCCCTAACACAGATACGCAGTATTTT.